Following are 21 T cell receptor beta chains from one sample sequenced in a study of graft-versus-host responses after intestinal transplantation. The antigens of these receptors remain unknown. Some clones are missing from TCRdb's copy, which holds only in-frame ones; the method was immunoSEQ multiplex PCR. This table holds 80,000 to 90,000 clones, roughly 90% found once. The specimen was unstimulated CD4+ T cells sorted from spleen or lymph node cells, collected before intestinal transplant. Source of these receptors: a human donor who received an intestinal transplant.

The rearrangement uses TRBV5-4 and TRBJ2-1; D perhaps matches TRBD2 (6 bases). Trimming cost V 5 bases and J 0 bases, with 18 bases left between them. The CDR3 runs 17 residues. Germline assignment: CDR1 SGHNT and CDR2 YYREEE (reference sequence). As DNA, the CDR3 is TGTGCCAGCAGTCCTCTGGGGGGAGCAAGCTCCTACAATGAGCAGTTCTTC. This sequence encodes CASSPLGGASSYNEQFF.

This clone showed up just once. J is TRBJ1-6 and V is TRBV10-1, with no clear D. V was pared by 6 bases and J by 9 bases, with 12 bases between. This CDR3 is 13 amino acids long. Looked up from germline, CDR1 is WNHNN and CDR2 is SYGVQD (reference sequence). CDR3 in DNA: TGCGCCAGCAGCCGAGAACCCGGTTCACCCCTCCACTTT. Translating it yields CASSREPGSPLHF.

J is TRBJ2-2 and V is TRBV18; D gene unclear. This CDR3 is 12 amino acids long. From germline, CDR1 is KGHSH and CDR2 LQKENI. Trimming stripped 5 bases from V and 3 bases from J, with 4 bases between. The CDR3: CASSSYTGELFF. DNA of the CDR3: TGTGCCAGCTCATCATACACCGGGGAGCTGTTTTTT.

The chain combines TRBV5-1 with TRBJ2-7; no clear D gene. The CDR3 length is 16 residues. V was trimmed by 0 bases and J by 6 bases, leaving 19 bases between them. The germline V gene encodes CDR1 SGHRS and CDR2 YFSETQ. The CDR3 loop is CASSLGAMPPLGEQYF. The DNA of the CDR3 is TGCGCCAGCAGCTTGGGGGCCATGCCGCCCCTGGGCGAGCAGTACTTC.

The rearrangement joins TRBV5-8 to TRBJ1-2, with 10 bases that match TRBD1. This CDR3 has 16 amino acids. Germline CDR1 SGHTS, CDR2 YDEGEE. V dropped 3 bases and J dropped 4; count of bases not matched to a gene: 9. The CDR3 nucleotides read TGTGCCAGCAGCTCGCCCTGGGACAGGGGAGGCTATGGCTACACCTTC. This codes for CASSSPWDRGGYGYTF. Full variable domain (missing parts from reference TRBV5-8 and TRBJ1-2): EAGVTQSPTHLIKTRGQQATLRCSPISGHTSVYWYQQALGLGLQFLLWYDEGEERNRGNFPPRFSGRQFPNYSSELNVNALELEDSALYLCASSSPWDRGGYGYTFGSGTRLTVV.

The chain has TRBV27 and TRBJ2-1; the match to TRBD2 covers 10 bases. This CDR3 is 16 amino acids long. Looked up from germline, CDR1 is MNHEY and CDR2 is SMNVEV (reference sequence). With V trimmed by 6 bases and J by 6 bases, 11 bases remained unmatched. The CDR3 reads CASRNSQRGGLNEQFF. The CDR3, as DNA: TGTGCCAGCAGGAATTCCCAGCGGGGGGGTCTCAATGAGCAGTTCTTC.

J is TRBJ2-7 and V is TRBV5-1; TRBD1 matches at 7 bases. The CDR3 loop spans 14 amino acids. Germline assignment: CDR1 SGHRS and CDR2 YFSETQ. The V segment lost 4 bases and the J segment 6 bases; nucleotides outside the gene matches: 10. The chain's CDR3 is CASSTRTGPGEQYF. As DNA, the CDR3 is TGCGCCAGCAGCACCAGGACAGGACCGGGCGAGCAGTACTTC.

The rearrangement uses TRBV7-6 and TRBJ2-7; the D gene is possibly TRBD1 (7 bases). CDR1 and CDR2 from the germline V gene are SGHVS and FNYEAQ. Trimming took 0 bases from V and 4 from J, leaving 16 bases between them. The CDR3 is 16 amino acids. CDR3 loop: CASSLAAGQSQYEQYF. The CDR3 coding sequence is TGTGCCAGCAGCTTAGCCGCGGGACAGTCCCAGTACGAGCAGTACTTC.

This clone was picked up one time. J is TRBJ2-5 and V is TRBV5-1; D may be TRBD1 (6 bases). Trimming removed 7 bases at V and 5 bases at J, with 12 bases between. The CDR3 runs to 12 residues. Germline assignment: CDR1 SGHRS and CDR2 YFSETQ. The chain's CDR3 is CASGGRGETQYF. The DNA for the CDR3 is TGCGCCAGCGGCGGAAGGGGGGAGACCCAGTACTTC.

The chain carries TRBV18 and TRBJ2-7; a possible D gene is TRBD2 (5 bases). Germline V gene sequence: CDR1 KGHSH, CDR2 LQKENI. The V gene lost 1 base and the J gene lost 7 bases, with 17 bases spanning the gap. The CDR3 runs to 15 residues. CDR3 sequence reads: CASSPRLEGTQEQYF. CDR3 nucleotides: TGTGCCAGCTCACCACGGTTAGAGGGCACGCAAGAGCAGTACTTC.

The rearrangement uses TRBV18 and TRBJ1-3; TRBD1 is a possible D gene (5 bases). CDR3 length: 19 residues. CDR1 is KGHSH and CDR2 is LQKENI in the germline V gene. Trimming cost V 6 bases and J 0 bases, with 24 bases left between them. The CDR3 nucleotides are TGTGCCAGCTCGGCGAAAGGTACGGTGACAGCCGACTCTGGAAACACCATATATTTT. This encodes CASSAKGTVTADSGNTIYF.

CDR3 nucleotides: TGCGCCAGCAGCCCTGGCGGGGGAGGTCAGCCCCAGCATTTT. The encoded protein is CASSPGGGGQPQHF. This chain connects TRBV5-1 to TRBJ1-5, with D tentatively TRBD1 (5 bases). The germline V gene encodes CDR1 SGHRS and CDR2 YFSETQ. Trimming cost V 4 bases and J 6 bases, with 14 bases left between them. The CDR3 loop spans 14 amino acids. The full variable domain, with the rest looked up from reference TRBV5-1 and TRBJ1-5, is KAGVTQTPRYLIKTRGQQVTLSCSPISGHRSVSWYQQTPGQGLQFLFEYFSETQRNKGNFPGRFSGRQFSNSRSEMNVSTLELGDSALYLCASSPGGGGQPQHFGDGTRLSIL.

On this clone: The junction does not match germline at one end; this may be a read error. Other DNA sequences in this specimen translate into the identical CDR3. J is TRBJ2-7 and V is TRBV6-6; TRBD2 matches at 11 bases. Germline assignment: CDR1 MNHNY and CDR2 SVGAGI (reference sequence). This CDR3 is 14 amino acids long. CDR3 DNA sequence: TGTGCCAGCAGACTAGCGGGGGACCCCTACGAGCAATACTTC. Amino acids: CASRLAGDPYEQYF.

The chain uses TRBV4-1 and TRBJ1-1, with D hard to call. CDR3 length: 10 residues. V was pared by 1 base and J by 14 bases, with 8 bases between. The germline V gene has CDR1 MGHRA and CDR2 YSYEKL. The DNA of the CDR3 is TGCGCCAGCAGCCAAGCAGATATCTTCTTT. Amino acids: CASSQADIFF.

This clone was picked up one time. This chain connects TRBV9 to TRBJ1-2; possibly TRBD1 for D (6 bases). V was clipped by 0 bases and J by 0 bases, with 15 bases between them. Per germline, CDR1 SGDLS and CDR2 YYNGEE. The CDR3 runs to 17 residues. The chain's CDR3 is CASSVGFGGQPNYGYTF. For the CDR3, the DNA is TGTGCCAGCAGCGTAGGCTTTGGTGGACAGCCTAACTATGGCTACACCTTC.

Details on this clone: At one end, the junction sequence differs from germline, possibly due to a read error. For the CDR3, the DNA is TGTGCTAGCAGCTTTACCTCAGGGGGAGAGCAGTACTTC. Amino acids: CASSFTSGGEQYF. The chain uses TRBV7-7 and TRBJ2-5; 7 bases line up with TRBD1. The CDR3 totals 13 residues. CDR1 and CDR2 from the germline V gene are SSHAT and FNYEAQ (reference sequence).

The V call is TRBV19, the J call TRBJ2-1; TRBD1 matches 7 bases. Germline V lookup: CDR1 LNHDA, CDR2 SQIVND (reference sequence). The CDR3 has 14 residues. The V gene end was trimmed by 8 bases and the J gene end by 0 bases; junction bases not matched to a gene: 4. This CDR3 reads CASGGQSSYNEQFF. Written as DNA, the CDR3 is TGTGCCAGTGGGGGACAGAGCTCCTACAATGAGCAGTTCTTC.

The chain has TRBV6-1 and TRBJ1-3, with D possibly being TRBD1 (5 bases). The CDR3 runs 15 residues. Trimming cost V 6 bases and J 0 bases, with 12 bases left between them. Germline V gene sequence: CDR1 MNHNS, CDR2 SASEGT. The CDR3 spells CASRVDTNSGNTIYF. In nucleotides, the CDR3 is TGTGCCAGCAGAGTGGACACCAACTCTGGAAACACCATATATTTT.

The chain is built from TRBV5-1 and TRBJ1-6, with 11 positions matching TRBD1. The V segment lost 5 bases and the J segment 9 bases; nucleotides outside the gene matches: 4. This CDR3 has 14 residues. Germline V gene sequence: CDR1 SGHRS, CDR2 YFSETQ. In nucleotides, the CDR3 is TGCGCCAGCAGTTCCGGGACAGGGGGTTCACCCCTCCACTTT. Translating gives CASSSGTGGSPLHF.

The CDR3: CASISGQGKGRLNTEAFF. In nucleotides, the CDR3 is TGTGCCAGTATTTCCGGACAGGGGAAGGGTAGGTTGAACACTGAAGCTTTCTTT. The rearrangement joins TRBV19 to TRBJ1-1, with 9 positions matching TRBD1. The CDR3 covers 18 residues. CDR1 is LNHDA, CDR2 SQIVND, per germline (reference sequence). V gave up 7 bases and J gave up 0 bases; unmatched junction bases: 15. The whole variable domain, remainder taken from reference TRBV19 and TRBJ1-1, is DGGITQSPKYLFRKEGQNVTLSCEQNLNHDAMYWYRQDPGQGLRLIYYSQIVNDFQKGDIAEGYSVSREKKESFPLTVTSAQKNPTAFYLCASISGQGKGRLNTEAFFGQGTRLTVV.

The genes are TRBV6-5 and TRBJ1-1; a possible D gene is TRBD1 (6 bases). The V gene lost 2 bases and the J gene lost 8 bases, with 12 bases spanning the gap. CDR3 size: 13 residues. CDR1 and CDR2 (germline): MNHEY, SVGAGI. CDR3 nucleotides: TGTGCCAGCAGTTACGGGGGCGGCAGGGAAGCTTTCTTT. As protein: CASSYGGGREAFF.